This T cell receptor beta chain was found in a study of blood T cell repertoires in COVID-19 (TCRdb year 2020). Background on the whole study: Samples covering the acute and convalescent phases of COVID-19 were provided by collaborators in the United States, Italy and Spain. Samples were obtained from the ongoing ImmuneRACE study (first 160 participants) and from over 1,000 subjects provided by 6 global collaborators. Subjects who had been exposed to COVID-19, were actively infected with it, or had recovered from it provided the deeply sampled blood TCRbeta repertoires that made up the dataset. HLA class I and class II types, where available, came from metadata supplied by the sample provider rather than from assay-based typing. The material from the prospective study consisted of cDNA or gDNA derived from T cells, B-cell-depleted T cells, or PBMCs. A freely available public database, intended as a resource for researchers studying the immune response to SARS-CoV-2, is where the repertoires were released. Nearly every sample came with metadata listing a de-identified subject ID, COVID-19 status, age in years and sex. Overall study outcomes, separate from this receptor: The quantity of clinical and demographic metadata differed by source and by participant and was supplied without curation.

After removal of 5 bases from V and 1 base from J, the junction retains 8 bases not matched to a gene. The CDR3 contains 16 residues, cysteine and phenylalanine counted. The DNA shown is the 48-base CDR3, in frame from base 1. CDR1 and CDR2 were assigned from the germline V gene as SGHVS and FQNEAQ. In the prospective study, participants were about 18 to 90 years old, resided in around 25 geographic areas of the United States, and were enrolled through a virtual design. In the prospective study, participants were assigned to cohorts based on the clinical history participants reported in a screening survey and a study questionnaire. Recovered participants in ImmuneRACE Cohort 3 were defined as having two consecutive negative NP/OP PCR tests, clearance from a healthcare professional, or resolution of symptoms. Mobile phlebotomists in the prospective study collected whole blood, serum and a nasopharyngeal or oropharyngeal swab from every participant. Participants in the prospective study had the option to provide additional blood draws and questionnaires over an approximately 2-month period. Before DNA extraction, blood samples from the prospective study were shipped at room temperature or frozen.

Note on this clone: Its antigen target is currently unknown. Base qualities were left out, and no much larger clone turns up one base away.

TCRbeta CDR3 regions were amplified from genomic DNA using the immunoSEQ Assay, a bias-controlled multiplex PCR. Concerning the study's data processing: The number of nucleated cells in each sample was estimated from the amplification of reference gene primers within the assay. To quantify the absolute abundance of each unique TCRbeta CDR3 rearrangement, sequence reads were collapsed and filtered. For each sample, productive Simpson clonality was calculated as the square root of Simpson's diversity index over productive rearrangements. Drawn from immuneACCESS, this table holds only the in-frame rearrangements with V and J called that TCRdb kept. Clones are partly lost; checked studies trace under half to an unresolved V gene and leave the rest unexplained. The DNA was the basis for D and trimming; V, J and clone size are from that table. Recorded for this sample are fewer than 500,000 clones; 75% to 90% of them occurred a single time. The biggest ten clones account for about 0.65% of the sample.

The sequencing input was PBMCs or T cells enriched from blood (not recorded which). This TCR came from a young woman who had recovered from COVID-19. The rearrangement joined TRBV7-8 to TRBJ2-5; 9 central bases correspond to TRBD1. The CDR3: CASSPRTGAIQETQYF. The DNA is TGTGCCAGCAGCCCCAGGACAGGGGCGATCCAAGAGACCCAGTACTTC.